These T cell receptor beta chains were read from a single sample in a study of cytomegalovirus exposure and HLA in healthy donors. Profiling relied on immunoSEQ multiplex PCR, and the TCRdb table lists in-frame clones only, not all of them. This sample has more than 35,000 clones; 53% occur once, and the top ten carry around 6.2%. The sample taken for sequencing was PBMCs. The receptors come from a middle-aged woman in good health and CMV-seropositive. CDR3s include the opening cysteine and the closing phenylalanine or tryptophan. A D gene is named only where the DNA matches it firmly. Not every row has a clone size; where given, it reads once, few, many or a size class.

d_gene: TRBD2; j_gene: TRBJ2-3; abundance: NA; v_gene: TRBV30; CDR3nt: TGTGCCTGGAGTGTCTTTGGCGGGGGAGACACAGATACGCAGTATTTT; CDR3aa: CAWSVFGGGDTDTQYF
d_gene: NA; j_gene: TRBJ1-5; abundance: NA; v_gene: TRBV2; CDR3nt: TGTGCCAGCAGTCGGGACTTTAAGCCCCAGCATTTT; CDR3aa: CASSRDFKPQHF
d_gene: TRBD1; j_gene: TRBJ2-7; abundance: NA; v_gene: TRBV30; CDR3nt: TGTGCCTGGGGCCCGACAGGGACGACCTACGAGCAGTACTTC; CDR3aa: CAWGPTGTTYEQYF
d_gene: NA; j_gene: TRBJ2-5; abundance: few; v_gene: TRBV29-1; CDR3nt: TGCAGCGTTGACGTGGGAGAAGAGACCCAGTACTTC; CDR3aa: CSVDVGEETQYF
d_gene: NA; j_gene: TRBJ2-2; abundance: NA; v_gene: TRBV5-4; CDR3nt: TGTGCCAGCAGCTTGGAACAGGTCAACACCGGGGAGCTGTTTTTT; CDR3aa: CASSLEQVNTGELFF
d_gene: TRBD2; j_gene: TRBJ2-1; abundance: NA; v_gene: TRBV5-1; CDR3nt: TGCGCCAGCAGCTTGGTTATGAGCGGGGGCAATGAGCAGTTCTTC; CDR3aa: CASSLVMSGGNEQFF
d_gene: NA; j_gene: TRBJ2-7; abundance: few; v_gene: TRBV28; CDR3nt: TGTGCCAGTCAGGGACTTTTGACCTACGAGCAGTACTTC; CDR3aa: CASQGLLTYEQYF
d_gene: NA; j_gene: TRBJ2-7; abundance: NA; v_gene: TRBV6-6; CDR3nt: TGTGCCAGCAGTGCAACAGGGTCACTTTCCGGCGAGCAGTACTTC; CDR3aa: CASSATGSLSGEQYF
d_gene: NA; j_gene: TRBJ2-5; abundance: many; v_gene: TRBV7-9; CDR3nt: TGTGCCAGCAGCCCCGCCAGTTTGCAGACCCAGTACTTC; CDR3aa: CASSPASLQTQYF
d_gene: TRBD1; j_gene: TRBJ1-2; abundance: NA; v_gene: TRBV6-5; CDR3nt: TGTGCCAGCTCTCCCGACAGGGGCTCCTATGGCTACACCTTC; CDR3aa: CASSPDRGSYGYTF
d_gene: NA; j_gene: TRBJ2-7; abundance: NA; v_gene: TRBV4-2; CDR3nt: TGTGCCAGCAGCCAAGTTAGAAACGAGCAGTACTTC; CDR3aa: CASSQVRNEQYF
d_gene: TRBD1; j_gene: TRBJ2-7; abundance: NA; v_gene: TRBV4-1; CDR3nt: TGCGCCAGCAGCCAAGATGGACAGGGTCTCTCCTACGAGCAGTACTTC; CDR3aa: CASSQDGQGLSYEQYF
d_gene: TRBD1; j_gene: TRBJ1-2; abundance: few; v_gene: TRBV5-1; CDR3nt: TGCGCCAGCAGTCGGGGGACAGGGCGGTTACAAATTGAGGATGGCTACACCTTC; CDR3aa: CASSRGTGRLQIEDGYTF
d_gene: TRBD1; j_gene: TRBJ2-2; abundance: NA; v_gene: TRBV7-9; CDR3nt: TGTGCCAGCAGCTTAAATGGAGTCAGGGGGCCTGGGGAGCTGTTTTTT; CDR3aa: CASSLNGVRGPGELFF
d_gene: TRBD1; j_gene: TRBJ2-4; abundance: NA; v_gene: TRBV4-1; CDR3nt: TGCGCCAGCAGCCAAGATCCCGGGACAGGCTCAAACATTCAGTACTTC; CDR3aa: CASSQDPGTGSNIQYF
d_gene: NA; j_gene: TRBJ2-3; abundance: NA; v_gene: TRBV7-2; CDR3nt: TGTGCCAGCAGCTTTCCAAATACGCAGTATTTT; CDR3aa: CASSFPNTQYF
d_gene: NA; j_gene: TRBJ2-5; abundance: NA; v_gene: TRBV18; CDR3nt: TGTGCCAGCTCACCACTCGGGGATGAGACCCAGTACTTC; CDR3aa: CASSPLGDETQYF
d_gene: TRBD2; j_gene: TRBJ2-3; abundance: NA; v_gene: TRBV5-1; CDR3nt: TGCGCCAGCAGCTATGGGACTAGCGAGGGCACAGATACGCAGTATTTT; CDR3aa: CASSYGTSEGTDTQYF
d_gene: TRBD2; j_gene: TRBJ2-5; abundance: NA; v_gene: TRBV5-1; CDR3nt: TGCGCCAGCAGCTTGTGGGGTGCGGGGGGCATCCAAGAGACCCAGTACTTC; CDR3aa: CASSLWGAGGIQETQYF
d_gene: TRBD1; j_gene: TRBJ2-7; abundance: NA; v_gene: TRBV7-2; CDR3nt: TGTGCCAGCAGCTTAACTTTCAACCGAGACAGGGACCGGGAGCAGTACTTC; CDR3aa: CASSLTFNRDRDREQYF
d_gene: TRBD2; j_gene: TRBJ2-1; abundance: few; v_gene: TRBV5-1; CDR3nt: TGCGCCAGCAGCTTGTTGGCGGGGGGCCCGTCCCACAATGAGCAGTTCTTC; CDR3aa: CASSLLAGGPSHNEQFF
d_gene: TRBD1; j_gene: TRBJ2-3; abundance: few; v_gene: TRBV10-1; CDR3nt: TGCGCCAGCAGTGCATTACCCGGACAGGGGTTACATACGCAGTATTTT; CDR3aa: CASSALPGQGLHTQYF
d_gene: NA; j_gene: TRBJ2-2; abundance: NA; v_gene: TRBV29-1; CDR3nt: TGCAGTGCCCGGGGTGAAAACGGGGAGCTGTTTTTT; CDR3aa: CSARGENGELFF
d_gene: NA; j_gene: TRBJ1-1; abundance: NA; v_gene: TRBV29-1; CDR3nt: TGCAGCACTTCCACGTTCGTGTCGACTGAAGCTTTCTTT; CDR3aa: CSTSTFVSTEAFF
d_gene: TRBD2; j_gene: TRBJ2-5; abundance: many; v_gene: TRBV7-6; CDR3nt: TGTGCCAGCAGCTTGGCTAGCGGGGGGGCCGGGCAAGAGACCCAGTACTTC; CDR3aa: CASSLASGGAGQETQYF
d_gene: TRBD1; j_gene: TRBJ1-1; abundance: few; v_gene: TRBV7-9; CDR3nt: TGTGCCACCGAGACAGGGATGAACACTGAAGCTTTCTTT; CDR3aa: CATETGMNTEAFF
d_gene: NA; j_gene: TRBJ2-7; abundance: few; v_gene: TRBV7-9; CDR3nt: TGTGCCAGCAGCTTAGTTTCAGGGAACTCCTACGAGCAGTACTTC; CDR3aa: CASSLVSGNSYEQYF
d_gene: NA; j_gene: TRBJ1-6; abundance: few; v_gene: TRBV30; CDR3nt: TGTGCCTGGAGTGTACGGCAGACTTATAATTCACCCCTCCACTTT; CDR3aa: CAWSVRQTYNSPLHF
d_gene: TRBD1; j_gene: TRBJ2-3; abundance: NA; v_gene: TRBV6-1; CDR3nt: TGTGCCAGCAGTGATGGACAGGGGGCAGATACGCAGTATTTT; CDR3aa: CASSDGQGADTQYF
d_gene: NA; j_gene: TRBJ1-1; abundance: NA; v_gene: TRBV6-1; CDR3nt: TGTGCCAGCAGGGGCAGGGTGGCCACTGAAGCTTTCTTT; CDR3aa: CASRGRVATEAFF
d_gene: NA; j_gene: TRBJ1-6; abundance: NA; v_gene: TRBV5-6; CDR3nt: TGTGCCAGCAGCCCCACTTTGGGGGCTCGGAATTCACCCCTCCACTTT; CDR3aa: CASSPTLGARNSPLHF
d_gene: NA; j_gene: TRBJ2-1; abundance: NA; v_gene: TRBV10-3; CDR3nt: TGTGCCATCAGTTTGGACACTTACAATGAGCAGTTCTTC; CDR3aa: CAISLDTYNEQFF
d_gene: NA; j_gene: TRBJ1-5; abundance: NA; v_gene: TRBV7-2; CDR3nt: TGTGCCAGCAGCTTAATGGCTCCAGGGTTAAATCAGCCCCAGCATTTT; CDR3aa: CASSLMAPGLNQPQHF
d_gene: NA; j_gene: TRBJ1-5; abundance: few; v_gene: TRBV10-1; CDR3nt: TGCGCCAGGGGGAGGGCGCTGCCCTTATGGAAGCCCCAGCATTTT; CDR3aa: CARGRALPLWKPQHF
d_gene: NA; j_gene: TRBJ2-7; abundance: NA; v_gene: TRBV30; CDR3nt: TGTGCCTGGAGTAAAATTTACGAGCAGTACTTC; CDR3aa: CAWSKIYEQYF
d_gene: TRBD2; j_gene: TRBJ2-3; abundance: few; v_gene: TRBV2; CDR3nt: TGTGCCAGCAGAGATAGCGGGGGGGCAGAGGATACGCAGTATTTT; CDR3aa: CASRDSGGAEDTQYF
d_gene: NA; j_gene: TRBJ1-1; abundance: few; v_gene: TRBV7-8; CDR3nt: TGTGCCAGCAGCTTAGTAAACAGCTATTCCAAAGCCTACACTGAAGCTTTCTTT; CDR3aa: CASSLVNSYSKAYTEAFF
d_gene: TRBD2; j_gene: TRBJ2-3; abundance: NA; v_gene: TRBV9; CDR3nt: TGTGCCAGCAGCGTAAGCGGGGGCACAGATACGCAGTATTTT; CDR3aa: CASSVSGGTDTQYF
d_gene: TRBD2; j_gene: TRBJ2-7; abundance: medium-sized; v_gene: TRBV7-8; CDR3nt: TGTGCCAGCAGCCACCAACTAGCGGGGGCTTCCTACGAGCAGTACTTC; CDR3aa: CASSHQLAGASYEQYF
d_gene: NA; j_gene: TRBJ1-2; abundance: NA; v_gene: TRBV5-1; CDR3nt: TGCGCCAGCAGCTTGGGGCAGGGTCTCTATGGCTACACCTTC; CDR3aa: CASSLGQGLYGYTF
d_gene: NA; j_gene: TRBJ2-7; abundance: NA; v_gene: TRBV14; CDR3nt: TGTGCCAGCAGCCAAACAGACATGACCTACGAGCAGTACTTC; CDR3aa: CASSQTDMTYEQYF
d_gene: NA; j_gene: TRBJ2-5; abundance: once; v_gene: TRBV7-8; CDR3nt: TGTGCCAGCAGCTTGATCCGGGACTTAAAAGAGACCCAGTACTTC; CDR3aa: CASSLIRDLKETQYF
d_gene: NA; j_gene: TRBJ2-1; abundance: NA; v_gene: TRBV6-5; CDR3nt: TGTGCCAGCAGTAGGCCGGGACTCCCCTACAATGAGCAGTTCTTC; CDR3aa: CASSRPGLPYNEQFF
d_gene: NA; j_gene: TRBJ2-7; abundance: NA; v_gene: TRBV7-6; CDR3nt: TGTGCCAGCAGCTTAGGCGGGGCCGGCTACGAGCAGTACTTC; CDR3aa: CASSLGGAGYEQYF
d_gene: TRBD2; j_gene: TRBJ2-6; abundance: few; v_gene: TRBV2; CDR3nt: TGTGCCAGCAGTGGGGAGGGCTCTGGGGCCAACGTCCTGACTTTC; CDR3aa: CASSGEGSGANVLTF
d_gene: TRBD2; j_gene: TRBJ2-7; abundance: few; v_gene: TRBV7-8; CDR3nt: TGTGCCAGCAGCTTTTGGACTAGCGGGGGGGGGTACGAGCAGTACTTC; CDR3aa: CASSFWTSGGGYEQYF
d_gene: NA; j_gene: TRBJ2-5; abundance: NA; v_gene: TRBV5-8; CDR3nt: TGTGCCAGCAGCTTATACAGGGTTGAGACCCAGTACTTC; CDR3aa: CASSLYRVETQYF
d_gene: NA; j_gene: TRBJ2-5; abundance: once; v_gene: TRBV7-9; CDR3nt: TGTGCCAGCAGCCTACGGGGGGCCGCGGAGACCCAGTACTTC; CDR3aa: CASSLRGAAETQYF
d_gene: TRBD2; j_gene: TRBJ2-6; abundance: NA; v_gene: TRBV30; CDR3nt: TGTGCCTGGAGTAAATCTAGCGGGGGCCGCCTCTCTGGGGCCAACGTCCTGACTTTC; CDR3aa: CAWSKSSGGRLSGANVLTF